This TCR beta chain was captured by sequencing in a study of response to subunit inactivated influenza vaccine. Study observations and caveats: It was suggested by the authors that few new T cells are recruited by each seasonal influenza vaccination.

One entry per CDR3 protein, called by TCRdb with MiXCR from the RT-PCR reads. This sample has a few hundred thousand distinct CDR3 sequences, with around 15% found just once. Details on this clonotype: The antigen is undetermined.

CDR1 and CDR2 (germline): MNHNS, SASEGT. The length of the CDR3 is 13 residues. The ends were cut back, 5 bases at V and 11 bases at J, with 16 bases in the middle. The rearrangement joins TRBV6-1 to TRBJ1-5; D is ambiguous. The sequenced sample was PBMCs from blood, obtained 11 to 12 days after vaccination. The sequence came from a man aged 50-60 years who received an inactivated influenza vaccine. CDR3 residues: CASSPSGEVTQHF. CDR3 DNA sequence: TGTGCCAGCAGTCCCTCTGGAGAGGTTACCCAGCATTTT.